This is a list of T cell receptor beta chains from one sample in a study of T-cell reconstitution after alpha-beta-depleted transplantation in children. TCRdb re-derived calls from the PCR reads in MiXCR, one entry per CDR3 protein. In the table there are fewer than 250,000 distinct CDR3 sequences, around 7.5% of which are singletons. The material was PBMCs, mostly from graft donor cells, obtained 180 days after TCRalphabeta/CD19-depleted stem cell transplant. The receptors originated from a male patient under 18 who had a stem cell transplant for acute lymphoblastic leukemia, so the T cells may come from the graft donor. Each CDR3 is given with its conserved first and last residue. The D gene is left open where the match is weak. Clone size is given for some rows only: seen once, a few or many times, or a class if the clone is expanded.

TRBD1	TRBV6-5	many	TRBJ1-1	CASSYKGATEAFF	TGTGCCAGCAGTTACAAGGGGGCTACTGAAGCTTTCTTT
TRBD1	TRBV12-3/TRBV12-4	-	TRBJ2-6	CTCSHSAGTGGSGANVLTF	TGTACCTGCAGTCATAGCGCCGGGACAGGGGGCTCTGGGGCCAACGTCCTGACTTTC
TRBD2	TRBV4-3	many	TRBJ2-3	CASSQVAPGGQYF	TGCGCCAGCAGCCAAGTGGCCCCGGGGGGGCAGTATTTT
-	TRBV20-1	many	TRBJ2-2	CSARPRGTGELFF	TGCAGTGCTAGGCCGCGTGGCACCGGGGAGCTGTTTTTT
-	TRBV20-1	many	TRBJ1-5	CSARDSRSLNQPQHF	TGCAGTGCTAGAGATTCACGGAGCCTTAATCAGCCCCAGCATTTT
-	TRBV27	-	TRBJ2-7	CASSPQLGFLGEQYF	TGTGCCAGCAGTCCCCAGCTGGGATTTCTGGGGGAGCAGTACTTC
TRBD1	TRBV29-1	many	TRBJ1-1	CSVTRDRVWRNTEAFF	TGCAGCGTTACCCGGGACAGGGTGTGGAGGAACACTGAAGCTTTCTTT
TRBD2	TRBV28	many	TRBJ2-1	CASSLSGIAGVTYNEQFF	TGTGCCAGCAGTTTATCTGGGATAGCGGGAGTAACCTACAATGAGCAGTTCTTC
-	TRBV7-2	many	TRBJ2-3	CASSSRLLSDTQYF	TGTGCCAGCAGCTCCCGACTATTATCAGATACGCAGTATTTT
TRBD2	TRBV20-1	-	TRBJ2-7	CSARVPTSGRIDEQYF	TGCAGTGCTAGAGTCCCCACTAGCGGGAGGATCGACGAGCAGTACTTC
-	TRBV3-1	few	TRBJ2-3	CASCQDYGFHSTDTQYF	TGTGCCAGCTGCCAAGATTACGGCTTCCACAGCACAGATACGCAGTATTTT
-	TRBV21-1	many	TRBJ2-6	CASSKGGGTGFSGANVLTF	TGTGCCAGCAGCAAAGGAGGTGGGACAGGGTTCTCTGGGGCCAACGTCCTGACTTTC
-	TRBV2	many	TRBJ2-2	CASSEPSPGLFTGELFF	TGTGCCAGCAGTGAACCCTCCCCGGGACTGTTCACCGGGGAGCTGTTTTTT
-	TRBV18	many	TRBJ2-7	CASSPQDLYEQYF	TGTGCCAGCTCACCACAGGACCTCTACGAGCAGTACTTC
TRBD1	TRBV12-3/TRBV12-4	many	TRBJ1-6	CATQGGTYNSPLHF	TGTGCCACCCAGGGGGGCACGTATAATTCACCCCTCCACTTT
-	TRBV4-1	many	TRBJ2-5	CASSLLAGPVETQYF	TGCGCCAGCAGCCTACTGGCGGGGCCGGTTGAGACCCAGTACTTC
TRBD1	TRBV7-3	many	TRBJ2-3	CASSLTGWGLADTQYF	TGTGCCAGCAGTCTGACAGGGTGGGGTTTGGCAGATACGCAGTATTTT